What follows are 27 T cell receptor beta chains derived from one specimen sequenced in a study of T cells in localized non-small cell lung cancer. TCRdb's copy holds only in-frame clones and misses some; the assay was immunoSEQ multiplex PCR. The sample records 90,000 to 95,000 clones, roughly 89% being singletons. The input for sequencing was peripheral blood, taken before any cancer treatment. These receptors all stem from a man aged 40 to 70 with stage I squamous cell lung carcinoma.

The count of this clone is one. The chain has TRBV4-1 and TRBJ1-1, with TRBD1 identical over 7 bases. Per germline, CDR1 MGHRA and CDR2 YSYEKL. There are 15 residues in the CDR3. V shed 5 bases and J 6 bases; nucleotides not matched to a gene: 12. The CDR3 reads CASSTQGGRGAEAFF. The CDR3 bases are TGCGCCAGCAGCACTCAGGGGGGGCGCGGGGCTGAAGCTTTCTTT.

This chain connects TRBV11-2 to TRBJ2-5, with TRBD2 matching 10 bases. V shed 4 bases, J shed 4 bases, and the junction held 3 bases outside the gene matches. Germline V lookup: CDR1 SGHAT, CDR2 FQNNGV. The CDR3 contains 14 residues. CDR3 in DNA: TGTGCCAGCAGCTCTCGGACTAGCGGAGAGACCCAGTACTTC. It encodes CASSSRTSGETQYF.

The J gene is TRBJ2-6, the V gene TRBV30; the match to TRBD1 covers 7 bases. CDR3 length: 17 residues. Losses at the gene ends were 0 bases for V and 0 bases for J; bases not matched to a gene: 5. The germline V gene has CDR1 GTSNPN and CDR2 SVGIG (reference sequence). This CDR3 reads CAWSVGGHHSGANVLTF. The CDR3 coding sequence is TGTGCCTGGAGTGTAGGGGGCCACCACTCTGGGGCCAACGTCCTGACTTTC.

V and J are TRBV19 and TRBJ2-3, with 9 bases matching TRBD2. J lost 5 bases, V lost 6 bases, and 6 bases had no gene match. Germline assignment: CDR1 LNHDA and CDR2 SQIVND (reference sequence). There are 14 residues in the CDR3. For the CDR3, the DNA is TGTGCCAGTAGAGATAGCGGGGGAATAGATACGCAGTATTTT. Its protein product is CASRDSGGIDTQYF.

This clone was counted between two and nine times. The chain joins TRBV10-3 to TRBJ1-6; the D gene is possibly TRBD1 (5 bases). Germline V gene lookup returns CDR1 ENHRY and CDR2 SYGVKD. V was cut by 4 bases and J by 9 bases, with 22 bases left in between. The CDR3 extends over 17 amino acids. CDR3 bases: TGTGCCATCAGTGTAGGGAGGGCCGTAGGGGATAGTTCACCCCTCCACTTT. Translation: CAISVGRAVGDSSPLHF.

The V call is TRBV12-5, the J call TRBJ1-1; D ambiguous. V lost 0 bases and J lost 7, with 9 bases in between. CDR1 is LGHNT and CDR2 is FRNRAP in the germline V gene. This CDR3 spans 13 amino acids. The CDR3 sequence: CASGLVGKGEAFF. CDR3 coding DNA: TGTGCTAGTGGTTTGGTAGGGAAGGGTGAAGCTTTCTTT.

V and J are TRBV18 and TRBJ1-2, with 7 bases aligning to TRBD1. J was trimmed by 8 bases and V by 6 bases; bases with no gene match: 12. The CDR3 sequence is 14 residues long. Germline loops: CDR1 KGHSH, CDR2 LQKENI. The CDR3: CASSSDREQSGYTF. In DNA form, the CDR3 reads TGTGCCAGCTCGTCCGACAGGGAACAGTCGGGCTACACCTTC. The entire variable domain, with the rest obtained from reference TRBV18 and TRBJ1-2, is as follows: NAGVMQNPRHLVRRRGQEARLRCSPMKGHSHVYWYRQLPEEGLKFMVYLQKENIIDESGMPKERFSAEFPKEGPSILRIQQVVRGDSAAYFCASSSDREQSGYTFGSGTRLTVV.

This clone has just one count. V is TRBV18 and J is TRBJ1-5, with D maybe TRBD1 (6 bases). The V end lost 0 bases, the J end lost 5 bases, and 17 bases lay between the germline ends. In germline, CDR1 is KGHSH, CDR2 LQKENI. CDR3 length equals 17 residues. The CDR3 spells CASSPPRYRDLDQPQHF. CDR3 nucleotide sequence: TGTGCCAGCTCACCACCACGATACAGGGATCTCGATCAGCCCCAGCATTTT.

This clone was detected only once. The CDR3 loop reads CASSLGNRVSSYNEQFF. The DNA for the CDR3 is TGTGCCAGCAGCTTAGGTAACAGGGTCAGCTCCTACAATGAGCAGTTCTTC. J is TRBJ2-1 and V is TRBV11-2; maybe TRBD1 (6 bases). Germline CDR1 reads SGHAT; CDR2 reads FQNNGV. Trimming cost V 1 base and J 0 bases, with 13 bases left between them. This CDR3 spans 17 amino acids.

The J gene is TRBJ2-5, the V gene TRBV18; D may be TRBD1 (6 bases). The germline V and J ends were trimmed by 3 bases and 4 bases, with 15 bases remaining between them. Germline V CDR1 and CDR2: KGHSH, LQKENI. The length of the CDR3 is 15 residues. CDR3 sequence reads: CASSPVQGMGETQYF. For the CDR3, the DNA is TGTGCCAGCTCACCGGTCCAGGGGATGGGAGAGACCCAGTACTTC.

V is TRBV11-1 and J is TRBJ1-1, with D hard to call. Germline V gives CDR1 SGHAT, CDR2 FQDESV (reference sequence). The ends were cut back, 1 base at V and 10 bases at J, with 10 bases in the middle. The CDR3 runs 12 residues. In DNA form, the CDR3 reads TGTGCCAGCAGCTTAGGAGTGTTCCGAGCTTTCTTT. Encoded protein: CASSLGVFRAFF.

The chain combines TRBV29-1 with TRBJ2-3, with D possibly TRBD2 on 5 matching bases. This CDR3 is built from 15 residues. In germline, CDR1 is SQVTM, CDR2 ANQGSEA. The V gene lost 0 bases and the J gene lost 1 base, with 11 bases spanning the gap. The CDR3 loop reads CSVEESGMGTDTQYF. The CDR3, as DNA: TGCAGCGTTGAAGAATCGGGGATGGGCACAGATACGCAGTATTTT.

The chain is built from TRBV2 and TRBJ1-1; D perhaps matches TRBD1 (5 bases). Germline CDR1 is SNHLY and CDR2 is FYNNEI. The CDR3 covers 13 residues. The CDR3 DNA is TGTGCTGTAAAGAGGGGCCTGAACACTGAAGCTTTCTTT. This translates into CAVKRGLNTEAFF.

This chain links TRBV15 with TRBJ1-6; D gene unclear. Germline CDR1 and CDR2: LNHNV and YYDKDF (reference sequence). The CDR3 is 16 residues long. Trimming removed 0 bases from V and 7 bases from J, with 13 bases in between. Written as DNA, the CDR3 is TGTGCCACCAGCAGAGATCATAACAGAAAAAATTCACCCCTCCACTTT. It yields the protein CATSRDHNRKNSPLHF.

This clone is a singleton in its sample. V usage is TRBV5-4 and J usage is TRBJ1-6; 9 bases line up with TRBD1. Germline trimming cut 5 bases from V and 6 bases from J; bases unmatched to any gene: 3. The V gene's germline CDR1 is SGHNT and CDR2 YYREEE (reference sequence). The CDR3 is 14 amino acids. The CDR3 coding sequence is TGTGCCAGCAGTCAGGACAGGGGTAATTCACCCCTCCACTTT. Translated: CASSQDRGNSPLHF. The complete variable domain, with remaining parts taken from reference TRBV5-4 and TRBJ1-6, reads ETGVTQSPTHLIKTRGQQVTLRCSSQSGHNTVSWYQQALGQGPQFIFQYYREEENGRGNFPPRFSGLQFPNYSSELNVNALELDDSALYLCASSQDRGNSPLHFGNGTRLTVT.

The rearrangement links TRBV5-4 to TRBJ2-5; D is ambiguous. V was clipped by 0 bases and J by 9 bases, with 9 bases between them. The CDR3 totals 12 residues. Germline CDR1 reads SGHNT; CDR2 reads YYREEE (reference sequence). The CDR3 loop reads CASSLGEMAQYF. CDR3 DNA: TGTGCCAGCAGCTTGGGGGAAATGGCCCAGTACTTC.

The V gene is TRBV30, the J gene TRBJ1-1; the match to TRBD1 covers 8 bases. Losses at the gene ends were 8 bases for V and 3 bases for J; bases not matched to a gene: 5. Per the germline V gene, CDR1 is GTSNPN and CDR2 is SVGIG (reference sequence). This CDR3 has 12 amino acids. In DNA, the CDR3 is TGTGCCGGGGACAGGCGGGACACTGAAGCTTTCTTT. Amino acids: CAGDRRDTEAFF.

This chain uses TRBV18 with TRBJ1-3; D ambiguous. The germline V and J ends were trimmed by 3 bases and 2 bases, with 5 bases remaining between them. Per the germline V gene, CDR1 is KGHSH and CDR2 is LQKENI. The CDR3 is 13 residues long. CDR3 residues: CASSPTTGNTIYF. CDR3 coding DNA: TGTGCCAGCTCACCGACAACTGGAAACACCATATATTTT.

The chain links TRBV7-9 to TRBJ2-2; D is unclear. CDR3 length: 12 amino acids. Trimming removed 2 bases at V and 2 bases at J, with 0 bases between. Germline assignment: CDR1 SEHNR and CDR2 FQNEAQ (reference sequence). CDR3 sequence: CASSLNTGELFF. DNA of the CDR3: TGTGCCAGCAGCTTAAACACCGGGGAGCTGTTTTTT.

The chain has TRBV11-3 and TRBJ2-7; no clear D gene. V was pared by 4 bases and J by 3 bases, with 10 bases between. CDR3 length equals 13 residues. CDR1 SGHNT and CDR2 YENEEA come from the germline V gene. The CDR3 nucleotides read TGTGCCAGCAGCTCCTTCCACGGCTACGAGCAGTACTTC. Encoded protein: CASSSFHGYEQYF. The full variable domain, rest sourced from reference TRBV11-3 and TRBJ2-7, is EAGVVQSPRYKIIEKKQPVAFWCNPISGHNTLYWYLQNLGQGPELLIRYENEEAVDDSQLPKDRFSAERLKGVDSTLKIQPAELGDSAVYLCASSSFHGYEQYFGPGTRLTVT.

This sequence joins TRBV11-2 and TRBJ1-2; no definite D call. Per germline, CDR1 SGHAT and CDR2 FQNNGV. The CDR3 extends over 15 amino acids. Trimming took 4 bases from V and 3 from J, leaving 15 bases between them. The CDR3 loop reads CASSSTFRVDYGYTF. CDR3 bases: TGTGCCAGCAGCTCGACTTTTCGCGTAGACTATGGCTACACCTTC.

This chain uses TRBV27 with TRBJ1-5; D remains unclear. The CDR3 runs to 14 residues. Per the germline V gene, CDR1 is MNHEY and CDR2 is SMNVEV (reference sequence). The ends were cut back, 1 base at V and 10 bases at J, with 14 bases in the middle. The CDR3 bases are TGTGCCAGCAGTTTATGGATGAACTCCAGTCCCCAGCATTTT. It translates to CASSLWMNSSPQHF.

The V gene is TRBV4-1, the J gene TRBJ1-4, with a tentative D call TRBD1 (6 bases). Germline lookup yields CDR1 MGHRA and CDR2 YSYEKL. Trimming pared 3 bases from V and 3 bases from J, leaving 14 bases between. The CDR3 has 16 amino acids. The CDR3 protein is CASSQPPQGANEKLFF. The CDR3 DNA sequence: TGCGCCAGCAGCCAGCCCCCACAGGGTGCTAATGAAAAACTGTTTTTT.

The chain combines TRBV2 with TRBJ1-5, with TRBD1 matching over 8 bases. The germline CDR1 and CDR2 sequences are SNHLY and FYNNEI. CDR3 length equals 16 residues. The V segment lost 5 bases and the J segment 6 bases; nucleotides outside the gene matches: 12. The CDR3 DNA sequence: TGTGCCAGCAGTTCTAGACAGGGGAACGGAGGTCAGCCCCAGCATTTT. Translating it yields CASSSRQGNGGQPQHF.

The CDR3 coding sequence is TGTGCCAGCAGTCGTCCCGGGACAGGGTTTGAAGCTTTCTTT. Amino acid sequence: CASSRPGTGFEAFF. This chain joins TRBV7-9 and TRBJ1-1; TRBD1 matches at 9 bases. This CDR3 has 14 residues. The germline V gene encodes CDR1 SEHNR and CDR2 FQNEAQ (reference sequence). With 6 bases clipped from V and 7 bases from J, the junction kept 9 bases outside the gene matches.

The chain couples TRBV9 to TRBJ2-2; 7 positions match TRBD1. V dropped 1 base and J dropped 1; count of bases not matched to a gene: 7. Germline CDR1 is SGDLS and CDR2 is YYNGEE. The CDR3 totals 17 residues. This CDR3 is CASSVSVRQGNTGELFF. The DNA for the CDR3 is TGTGCCAGCAGCGTATCAGTGCGACAGGGGAACACCGGGGAGCTGTTTTTT. Together with reference TRBV9 and TRBJ2-2, the CDR3 gives the full variable domain: DSGVTQTPKHLITATGQRVTLRCSPRSGDLSVYWYQQSLDQGLQFLIQYYNGEERAKGNILERFSAQQFPDLHSELNLSSLELGDSALYFCASSVSVRQGNTGELFFGEGSRLTVL.

V and J are TRBV6-5 and TRBJ1-2; the match to TRBD1 covers 10 bases. Germline V CDR1 and CDR2: MNHEY, SVGAGI. The CDR3 sequence is 15 residues long. V shed 7 bases and J 3 bases; nucleotides not matched to a gene: 8. DNA for the CDR3: TGTGCCAGCACATACCGGGACAGGGGTGACTATGGCTACACCTTC. It yields the protein CASTYRDRGDYGYTF.